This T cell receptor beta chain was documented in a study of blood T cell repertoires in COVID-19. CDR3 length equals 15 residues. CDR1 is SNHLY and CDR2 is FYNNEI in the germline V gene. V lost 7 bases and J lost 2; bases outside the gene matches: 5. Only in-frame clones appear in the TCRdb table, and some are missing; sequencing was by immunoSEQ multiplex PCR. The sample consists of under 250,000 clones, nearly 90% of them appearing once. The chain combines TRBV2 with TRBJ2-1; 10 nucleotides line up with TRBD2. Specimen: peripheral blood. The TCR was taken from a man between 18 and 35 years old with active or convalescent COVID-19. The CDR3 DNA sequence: TGTGCCAGCAATCTCGGACTAGCGGCCTACAATGAGCAGTTCTTC. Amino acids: CASNLGLAAYNEQFF.